These 2 T cell receptor beta chains came from one sample sequenced in a study of graft-versus-host responses after intestinal transplantation. These receptors have no identified antigens. The protocol was immunoSEQ multiplex PCR, while the TCRdb copy is restricted to in-frame clones and leaves out a portion. Among about 100,000 clones listed, roughly 87% were seen once. The sequenced sample was unstimulated CD4+ T cells sorted from spleen or lymph node cells, obtained before transplant. These receptors all come from a human donor who was the organ donor for an intestinal transplant.

The genes are TRBV7-2 and TRBJ1-2; TRBD1 aligns across 7 bases. Germline V lookup: CDR1 SGHTA, CDR2 FQGNSA. The CDR3 length is 15 residues. With V trimmed by 0 bases and J by 1 base, 2 bases remained unmatched. The DNA of the CDR3 is TGTGCCAGCAGCTTAGCCCGGGACAGTAACTATGGCTACACCTTC. Protein: CASSLARDSNYGYTF.

CDR3 sequence reads: CASSPEDRGAYEQYF. The CDR3 nucleotides are TGTGCCAGCAGTCCCGAGGACAGGGGGGCCTACGAGCAGTACTTC. The V call is TRBV6-1, the J call TRBJ2-7; 10 nucleotides align to TRBD1. The V segment lost 5 bases and the J segment 2 bases; nucleotides outside the gene matches: 6. Germline V gene sequence: CDR1 MNHNS, CDR2 SASEGT. The CDR3 has 15 amino acids.